Below, 27 T cell receptor beta chains from the same sample are listed, as sequenced in a study of vaccination and CD4 T cells after COVID-19. Time point: late sampling 161 to 241 days after vaccination in a few convalescent patients. Documented treatment: roughly nine-day PBMC culture with coronavirus spike peptide pools or control peptides (ViraFEST assay). Cultured CD4+ T-cell DNA underwent Oncomine TCR Beta short-read sequencing. MiXCR was run by TCRdb on the PCR reads, yielding one entry per CDR3 protein. The sample holds tens of thousands of distinct CDR3 sequences; 28% are singletons and the top ten take roughly 6.6%. Which antigens these TCRs recognize remains unknown. This specimen consisted of CD4+ T cells from blood, cultured in vitro, obtained about 7 months after SARS-CoV-2 vaccination. The receptors were sampled from a human donor who had recovered from COVID-19.

This clonotype was seen only a few times. The chain combines TRBV19 with TRBJ1-5; D perhaps matches TRBD1 (5 bases). Trimming stripped 7 bases from V and 0 bases from J, with 13 bases between. The CDR3 consists of 15 residues. Per the germline V gene, CDR1 is LNHDA and CDR2 is SQIVND (reference sequence). The CDR3 DNA reads TGTGCCAGTACCGTCACCCAGGGTAGCAATCAGCCCCAGCATTTT. The encoded protein is CASTVTQGSNQPQHF.

The rearrangement uses TRBV15 and TRBJ1-3; tentatively, D is TRBD1 (5 bases). Trimming took off 5 bases at V and 1 base at J, with 15 bases between the two ends. This CDR3 spans 16 amino acids. Germline V gene sequence: CDR1 LNHNV, CDR2 YYDKDF (reference sequence). The CDR3 nucleotides read TGTGCCACCAGCTCCTGGGGGGAACCTTCTGGAAACACCATATATTTT. Its translation is CATSSWGEPSGNTIYF. The complete variable domain, with remaining parts taken from reference TRBV15 and TRBJ1-3, reads DAMVIQNPRYQVTQFGKPVTLSCSQTLNHNVMYWYQQKSSQAPKLLFHYYDKDFNNEADTPDNFQSRRPNTSFCFLDIRSPGLGDTAMYLCATSSWGEPSGNTIYFGEGSWLTVV.

The genes are TRBV6-1 and TRBJ1-6; no reliable D call. Germline CDR1 and CDR2: MNHNS and SASEGT. This CDR3 comprises 13 residues. Between the trimmed V and J ends, which lost 7 bases and 6 bases, there was a span of 10 bases. The CDR3: CASKRAFNSPLHF. DNA for the CDR3: TGTGCCAGCAAGAGAGCTTTTAATTCACCCCTCCACTTT.

There are a few counts of this clonotype. V is TRBV20-1 and J is TRBJ2-7; 8 positions agree with TRBD1. Germline V lookup: CDR1 DFQATT, CDR2 SNEGSKA (reference sequence). This CDR3 comprises 17 residues. Trimming at V came to 6 bases and at J to 0 bases, leaving 16 bases not matched to a gene. In DNA, the CDR3 is TGCAGTGCCAGGTCCCACCTACAGGGGGATAGCTCCTACGAGCAGTACTTC. It translates to CSARSHLQGDSSYEQYF.

This clonotype was seen a handful of times. This chain connects TRBV10-2 to TRBJ2-1; D not certain. The CDR3 consists of 15 residues. CDR1 WSHSY and CDR2 SAAADI come from the germline V gene. V was cut by 2 bases and J by 5 bases, with 13 bases left in between. The CDR3 spells CASSESSRPNNEQFF. CDR3 in DNA: TGCGCCAGCAGTGAGAGTTCGAGACCCAACAATGAGCAGTTCTTC.

This clonotype appeared a few times. The chain links TRBV7-3 to TRBJ1-1; 7 nucleotides align to TRBD1. V trimming: 4 bases; J trimming: 1 base; junction bases outside the gene matches: 3. Germline V lookup: CDR1 SGHTA, CDR2 FQGTGA. The CDR3 has 14 amino acids. As DNA, the CDR3 is TGTGCCAGCAGCTCACAGGGGTCGAACACTGAAGCTTTCTTT. Its translation is CASSSQGSNTEAFF.

This sequence joins TRBV6-5 and TRBJ1-2; D not certain. V lost 0 bases to trimming and J lost 8 bases, with 7 bases between them. From germline, CDR1 is MNHEY and CDR2 SVGAGI. The CDR3 consists of 12 residues. Here the CDR3 reads CASSYSSEGYTF. DNA for the CDR3: TGTGCCAGCAGTTACTCTTCTGAGGGCTACACCTTC.

The CDR3 DNA reads as TGTGCCAGCATAGTTACGGGAGAAGAGACCCAGTACTTC. It yields the protein CASIVTGEETQYF. V and J are TRBV6-1 and TRBJ2-5; D is perhaps TRBD2 (6 bases). Germline CDR1 and CDR2: MNHNS and SASEGT. This CDR3 is 13 amino acids long. Trimming shortened V by 7 bases and J by 3 bases, and 12 bases separated the two germline ends.

The gene calls are TRBV20-1 and TRBJ2-3; 13 bases match TRBD2. Germline V gene data show CDR1 as DFQATT and CDR2 as SNEGSKA (reference sequence). The CDR3 is 14 residues long. Trimming cost V 6 bases and J 4 bases; bases outside gene matches: 4. The CDR3, as DNA: TGCAGTGCCCGACTAGCGGGAGGTGCAGATACGCAGTATTTT. Protein: CSARLAGGADTQYF.

The chain has TRBV20-1 and TRBJ2-2; TRBD2 matches at 12 bases. Germline V gives CDR1 DFQATT, CDR2 SNEGSKA (reference sequence). V lost 5 bases and J lost 1; bases outside the gene matches: 5. This CDR3 is 16 amino acids long. CDR3 in DNA: TGCAGTGCTGAAACGGGACTAGCGGGGAACACCGGGGAGCTGTTTTTT. Protein product: CSAETGLAGNTGELFF.

This clonotype occurred a few times. The genes are TRBV20-1 and TRBJ1-2, with D possibly being TRBD1 (6 bases). Trimming took 6 bases from V and 2 from J, leaving 10 bases between them. The CDR3 totals 12 residues. Germline CDR1 DFQATT, CDR2 SNEGSKA (reference sequence). The chain's CDR3 is CSAGTGNYGYTF. The DNA of the CDR3 is TGCAGTGCGGGTACAGGGAACTATGGCTACACCTTC.

This clonotype has a handful of counts. V usage is TRBV20-1 and J usage is TRBJ2-7; D might be TRBD2 (5 bases). Germline CDR1 reads DFQATT; CDR2 reads SNEGSKA (reference sequence). The CDR3 length is 14 residues. V was trimmed by 3 bases and J by 2 bases, leaving 14 bases between them. Written as DNA, the CDR3 is TGCAGTGCTAGTAGCGCTAGGTTCCCCTACGAGCAGTACTTC. As protein: CSASSARFPYEQYF.

The chain is built from TRBV4-2 and TRBJ2-7; TRBD1 agrees at 12 bases. CDR3 length: 15 amino acids. Germline trimming cut 1 base from V and 6 bases from J; bases unmatched to any gene: 4. The V gene's germline CDR1 is LGHNA and CDR2 YNFKEQ. The CDR3 here is CASSQAGQGAGEQYF. In nucleotides, the CDR3 is TGTGCCAGCAGCCAAGCGGGACAGGGGGCTGGCGAGCAGTACTTC.

This chain links TRBV20-1 with TRBJ2-7; D unresolved. Germline CDR1 and CDR2: DFQATT and SNEGSKA (reference sequence). V lost 4 bases and J lost 3, with 16 bases in between. The CDR3 consists of 14 residues. CDR3 residues: CSAKTIVIGYEQYF. The CDR3 DNA sequence: TGCAGTGCTAAAACTATAGTAATCGGCTACGAGCAGTACTTC.

The chain joins TRBV5-4 to TRBJ2-7; unclear D gene. Trimming took 0 bases from V and 4 from J, leaving 5 bases between them. CDR3 length: 12 residues. The germline V gene encodes CDR1 SGHNT and CDR2 YYREEE (reference sequence). DNA for the CDR3: TGTGCCAGCAGCTTGGAATCGTACGAGCAGTACTTC. Amino acid sequence: CASSLESYEQYF. Full variable domain (outside the CDR3, taken from reference TRBV5-4 and TRBJ2-7): ETGVTQSPTHLIKTRGQQVTLRCSSQSGHNTVSWYQQALGQGPQFIFQYYREEENGRGNFPPRFSGLQFPNYSSELNVNALELDDSALYLCASSLESYEQYFGPGTRLTVT.

This clonotype is labeled medium-sized. The chain carries TRBV7-3 and TRBJ2-5, with a weak D call TRBD1 (7 bases). The germline CDR1 and CDR2 sequences are SGHTA and FQGTGA. CDR3 length: 13 amino acids. V gave up 8 bases and J gave up 1 base, with 11 bases separating them. CDR3 region: CASSRGVQETQYF. In nucleotides, the CDR3 is TGTGCCAGCTCCAGGGGGGTCCAAGAGACCCAGTACTTC.

J is TRBJ2-7 and V is TRBV29-1; the match to TRBD2 covers 11 bases. V was pared by 5 bases and J by 7 bases, with 10 bases of the junction left unmatched. The CDR3 has 14 residues. Germline CDR1 and CDR2: SQVTM and ANQGSEA. The chain's CDR3 is CSVTPGLAGDEQYF. CDR3 bases: TGCAGCGTTACCCCCGGACTAGCGGGTGATGAGCAGTACTTC.

The chain joins TRBV28 to TRBJ2-2, with 7 bases fitting TRBD1. The germline V gene encodes CDR1 MDHEN and CDR2 SYDVKM. The CDR3 has 15 residues. The V gene end was trimmed by 5 bases and the J gene end by 7 bases; junction bases not matched to a gene: 10. The CDR3 loop reads CASSQTGQADGELFF. The CDR3 nucleotides are TGTGCCAGCAGTCAGACTGGACAGGCCGACGGGGAGCTGTTTTTT.

The chain couples TRBV10-3 to TRBJ2-1; 8 bases align to TRBD2. This CDR3 region has 13 residues. Germline CDR1 ENHRY, CDR2 SYGVKD. Trimming took 11 bases from V and 5 from J; bases not matched to a gene: 8. CDR3 nucleotide sequence: TGTGCCGTCCGGGAGGGCCCTAACAATGAGCAGTTCTTC. Protein product: CAVREGPNNEQFF.

The rearrangement uses TRBV10-3 and TRBJ2-7, with D unresolved. The V and J ends lost 3 bases and 2 bases respectively, with 8 bases between them. The CDR3 is 13 residues long. Germline V gene sequence: CDR1 ENHRY, CDR2 SYGVKD. As DNA, the CDR3 is TGTGCCATCAGTGACGGAATCACCTACGAGCAGTACTTC. Translated: CAISDGITYEQYF.

This clonotype showed up just a few times. The gene calls are TRBV28 and TRBJ1-5; D remains unclear. CDR1 MDHEN and CDR2 SYDVKM come from the germline V gene. The CDR3 contains 14 residues. Trimming took off 8 bases at V and 3 bases at J, with 14 bases between the two ends. CDR3: CASRAVLSNQPQHF. In nucleotides, the CDR3 is TGTGCCAGCCGTGCCGTCCTATCCAATCAGCCCCAGCATTTT.

By share, this clonotype counts as medium-sized. This chain links TRBV21-1 with TRBJ2-5; the DNA was not used to check the table's D call, TRBD2. TRBV21-1 is a recognized pseudogene. The CDR3 runs to 17 residues. The chain's CDR3 is CASSKAPLAGAPETQYF. DNA of the CDR3: TGTGCCAGCAGCAAAGCCCCACTAGCGGGAGCCCCAGAGACCCAGTACTTC.

There are a few counts of this clonotype. V is TRBV7-2 and J is TRBJ2-7, with D possibly matching TRBD1 (5 bases). Germline CDR1 is SGHTA and CDR2 is FQGNSA. The length of the CDR3 is 15 residues. V lost 5 bases, J lost 0 bases, and 14 bases lay in between. The CDR3 is CASSPRQGSSYEQYF. In DNA form, the CDR3 reads TGTGCCAGCAGCCCCCGGCAGGGCAGCTCCTACGAGCAGTACTTC.

The chain recombines TRBV6-2 or TRBV6-3 with TRBJ2-7; D gene uncertain. This CDR3 has 13 amino acids. V lost 5 bases, J lost 1 base, and 9 bases lay in between. From germline, CDR1 is MNHEY and CDR2 SVGEGT. CDR3 nucleotides: TGTGCCAGCAGTACCCCCGCTTCCTACGAGCAGTACTTC. This gives the protein CASSTPASYEQYF.

The chain combines TRBV7-9 with TRBJ2-1; no firm D call. Trimming pared 5 bases from V and 3 bases from J, leaving 11 bases between. Germline lookup yields CDR1 SEHNR and CDR2 FQNEAQ (reference sequence). This CDR3 has 14 residues. The CDR3 loop reads CASSMMGFYNEQFF. The CDR3 DNA reads TGTGCCAGCAGCATGATGGGGTTCTACAATGAGCAGTTCTTC.

V and J are TRBV20-1 and TRBJ1-4, with 8 bases identical to TRBD1. With 0 bases clipped from V and 9 bases from J, the junction kept 6 bases outside the gene matches. The germline gives CDR1 DFQATT, CDR2 SNEGSKA (reference sequence). The CDR3 contains 14 residues. CDR3 sequence: CSARDDGQGQKLFF. As DNA, the CDR3 is TGCAGTGCTAGAGACGATGGACAGGGCCAAAAACTGTTTTTT.

This clonotype was observed a single time. This chain links TRBV20-1 with TRBJ2-3, with 14 bases matching TRBD2. V lost 4 bases to trimming and J lost 6 bases; unmatched junction nucleotides: 3. Germline V gene data show CDR1 as DFQATT and CDR2 as SNEGSKA (reference sequence). CDR3 length equals 14 residues. The CDR3 reads CSAKGTSGSDTQYF. As DNA, the CDR3 is TGCAGTGCTAAAGGGACTAGCGGGAGCGATACGCAGTATTTT.